The sequence of this TCR beta chain was determined in a study of blood T cell repertoires in COVID-19. Between the trimmed V and J ends, which lost 7 bases and 7 bases, there was a span of 13 bases. Germline V gives CDR1 LNHDA, CDR2 SQIVND (reference sequence). The CDR3 runs to 12 residues. Libraries were prepared by immunoSEQ multiplex PCR; TCRdb keeps only in-frame clonotypes and omits some of them. Of roughly 42,000 clones detected, 89% appear once; the ten largest clones hold 6.2%. This TCR was sampled from a human donor in a cohort sampled during active COVID-19. The chain recombines TRBV19 with TRBJ1-2, with D uncertain. The sample was peripheral blood. CDR3 in amino acids: CASTEHPGGYTF. In DNA, the CDR3 is TGTGCCAGTACCGAGCATCCGGGTGGCTACACCTTC.